The 28 T cell receptor beta chains presented below share a single source sample, sequenced in a study of T cell changes during pregnancy in multiple sclerosis. The protocol was immunoSEQ multiplex PCR, while the TCRdb copy is restricted to in-frame clones and leaves out a portion. The data hold about 98,000 clones, with just over 90% observed a single time. The sequences come from peripheral blood, collected after pregnancy. These receptors were obtained from a female donor in good health, enrolled as a control in a pregnancy study.

The chain couples TRBV5-1 to TRBJ1-2; 7 positions match TRBD1. CDR3 length: 14 residues. CDR1 is SGHRS, CDR2 YFSETQ, per germline. V was clipped by 3 bases and J by 3 bases; unmatched bases: 5. CDR3 in amino acids: CASSSPGTDYGYTF. The DNA for the CDR3 is TGCGCCAGCAGCTCCCCCGGGACAGACTATGGCTACACCTTC.

The gene calls are TRBV27 and TRBJ2-7, with a possible D match to TRBD2 (6 bases). This CDR3 region has 15 residues. Germline CDR1 and CDR2: MNHEY and SMNVEV (reference sequence). V gave up 1 base and J gave up 9 bases, with 19 bases separating them. CDR3 in amino acids: CASSLFRLEPLGQYF. The CDR3 nucleotides are TGTGCCAGCAGTTTATTTCGACTAGAGCCTCTCGGGCAGTACTTC.

V is TRBV6-5 and J is TRBJ1-2; 10 nucleotides align to TRBD1. The germline V gene encodes CDR1 MNHEY and CDR2 SVGAGI. CDR3 length: 16 amino acids. The V gene end was trimmed by 4 bases and the J gene end by 7 bases; junction bases not matched to a gene: 12. The CDR3 DNA reads as TGTGCCAGCAGTTCCCGTAAGGGACAGGGGCGAAGTGGCTACACCTTC. Translation: CASSSRKGQGRSGYTF.

The chain uses TRBV14 and TRBJ2-2, with D perhaps matching TRBD2 (6 bases). CDR1 is SGHDN, CDR2 FVKESK, per germline. This CDR3 is built from 16 residues. Trimming shortened V by 0 bases and J by 7 bases, and 15 bases separated the two germline ends. CDR3 sequence reads: CASSQDMGTFHGELFF. The DNA for the CDR3 is TGTGCCAGCAGCCAAGATATGGGGACTTTCCACGGGGAGCTGTTTTTT.

The rearrangement uses TRBV30 and TRBJ1-4; D might be TRBD1 (5 bases). V was pared by 3 bases and J by 7 bases, with 15 bases between. CDR1 is GTSNPN and CDR2 is SVGIG in the germline V gene (reference sequence). This CDR3 spans 14 amino acids. The CDR3 reads CAWRSGDRIEKLFF. The CDR3, as DNA: TGTGCCTGGAGATCGGGGGATAGGATTGAAAAACTGTTTTTT.

The CDR3 region is CASSPRDRGETQYF. The CDR3 coding sequence is TGTGCCAGCAGCCCCCGGGACAGGGGAGAGACCCAGTACTTC. The chain has TRBV5-8 and TRBJ2-5, with 10 bases matching TRBD1. Germline-derived CDR1 and CDR2 are SGHTS and YDEGEE. The CDR3 covers 14 residues. V shed 4 bases, J shed 4 bases, and the junction held 4 bases outside the gene matches.

This chain connects TRBV5-4 to TRBJ2-1; D may be TRBD2 (5 bases). Germline CDR1 and CDR2: SGHNT and YYREEE (reference sequence). The CDR3 length is 15 residues. The V gene lost 0 bases and the J gene lost 2 bases, with 9 bases spanning the gap. The CDR3 DNA reads TGTGCCAGCAGCTTGGATGGAGGACCCTACAATGAGCAGTTCTTC. Its translation is CASSLDGGPYNEQFF.

This clone appeared a single time. This rearrangement joins TRBV2 to TRBJ2-7, with 7 bases aligning to TRBD1. After removal of 6 bases from V and 7 bases from J, the junction contained 12 bases not matched to a gene. Germline-derived CDR1 and CDR2 are SNHLY and FYNNEI. This CDR3 region has 14 residues. This chain's CDR3 is CASRPDRDGWEQYF. CDR3 coding DNA: TGTGCCAGCAGACCCGACAGGGACGGGTGGGAGCAGTACTTC.

This clone is a singleton in its sample. The V gene is TRBV6-6, the J gene TRBJ1-2, with a tentative D call TRBD1 (6 bases). V was trimmed by 9 bases and J by 8 bases, leaving 16 bases between them. The CDR3 is 12 amino acids. The V gene's germline CDR1 is MNHNY and CDR2 SVGAGI (reference sequence). This chain's CDR3 is CASRGSIGGYTF. The CDR3 region has the DNA TGTGCCAGTAGGGGGTCTATTGGAGGCTACACCTTC.

The rearrangement links TRBV23-1 to TRBJ2-7, with 7 positions matching TRBD2. TRBV23-1 is placed among ORFs of uncertain function. The CDR3 is 12 amino acids. Trimming cost V 2 bases and J 6 bases; bases outside gene matches: 1. The CDR3 reads CASSQPGGEQYF. DNA for the CDR3: TGCGCCAGCAGTCAACCGGGGGGCGAGCAGTACTTC.

The chain joins TRBV4-1 to TRBJ2-7, with D tentatively TRBD2 (5 bases). Germline loops: CDR1 MGHRA, CDR2 YSYEKL. The CDR3 contains 15 residues. Between the trimmed V and J ends, which lost 0 bases and 3 bases, there was a span of 12 bases. CDR3: CASSQERYGNYEQYF. CDR3 nucleotides: TGCGCCAGCAGCCAAGAAAGGTACGGGAACTACGAGCAGTACTTC.

A remark on this clone: Mismatch with germline at one junction end may stem from a read error. The rearrangement links TRBV11-3 to TRBJ2-2, with 9 bases matching TRBD1. This CDR3 comprises 18 residues. Germline CDR1 SGHNT, CDR2 YENEEA. The CDR3 spells CASSLGKRDRADTGELFF. CDR3 nucleotide sequence: TGTGCCAGCAGTTTAGGGAAGAGGGACAGGGCGGACACCGGGGAGCTGTTTTTT.

V is TRBV7-9 and J is TRBJ1-1; D not certain. Germline CDR1 is SEHNR and CDR2 is FQNEAQ (reference sequence). Trimming stripped 1 base from V and 5 bases from J, with 11 bases between. This CDR3 has 14 amino acids. In DNA, the CDR3 is TGTGCCAGCAGCTTAGGCCAGGTTGAAACTGAAGCTTTCTTT. Its protein product is CASSLGQVETEAFF. The whole variable domain, remainder taken from reference TRBV7-9 and TRBJ1-1, is DTGVSQNPRHKITKRGQNVTFRCDPISEHNRLYWYRQTLGQGPEFLTYFQNEAQLEKSRLLSDRFSAERPKGSFSTLEIQRTEQGDSAMYLCASSLGQVETEAFFGQGTRLTVV.

The chain recombines TRBV5-6 with TRBJ1-1; D is unclear. The CDR3 contains 14 residues. CDR1 is SGHDT, CDR2 YYEEEE, per germline. Trimming removed 0 bases at V and 1 base at J, with 7 bases between. The CDR3 DNA sequence: TGTGCCAGCAGCTTGGCCGCCAGGAACACTGAAGCTTTCTTT. Encoded protein: CASSLAARNTEAFF.

This clone was seen once. The V gene is TRBV29-1, the J gene TRBJ2-3; a weak D match, TRBD2 (6 bases). CDR1 and CDR2 (germline): SQVTM, ANQGSEA. CDR3 size: 15 residues. Trimming removed 6 bases from V and 3 bases from J, with 19 bases in between. CDR3 sequence reads: CSVKGVREGTDTQYF. The DNA of the CDR3 is TGCAGCGTGAAAGGGGTGCGGGAAGGAACAGATACGCAGTATTTT.

This chain connects TRBV6-6 to TRBJ2-7, with 11 bases fitting TRBD2. The CDR3 has 14 amino acids. Germline V gene sequence: CDR1 MNHNY, CDR2 SVGAGI (reference sequence). J lost 7 bases, V lost 5 bases, and 7 bases had no gene match. CDR3 in amino acids: CASSTSGRRFEQYF. Written as DNA, the CDR3 is TGTGCCAGCAGTACTAGCGGGAGAAGGTTTGAGCAGTACTTC.

This chain uses TRBV5-4 with TRBJ2-7; D might be TRBD2 (6 bases). CDR1 and CDR2 from the germline V gene are SGHNT and YYREEE (reference sequence). V was trimmed by 2 bases and J by 0 bases, leaving 18 bases between them. The CDR3 has 17 residues. The CDR3 DNA reads as TGTGCCAGCAGCTTTAAACAGCCTCCCGGGGGCTCCTACGAGCAGTACTTC. This codes for CASSFKQPPGGSYEQYF.

This chain links TRBV7-9 with TRBJ2-3, with TRBD2 as a possible D gene (6 bases). CDR3 length equals 11 residues. Deletions cut 1 base from V and 15 bases from J, with 11 bases between. CDR1 and CDR2 (germline): SEHNR, FQNEAQ (reference sequence). This chain's CDR3 is CASSLEGTSYF. The DNA for the CDR3 is TGTGCCAGCAGCTTAGAAGGAACTAGCTATTTT.

V gene TRBV15 combines with J gene TRBJ2-7, with TRBD2 as a possible D gene (5 bases). Germline CDR1 LNHNV, CDR2 YYDKDF (reference sequence). The V end lost 1 base, the J end lost 0 bases, and 10 bases lay between the germline ends. The CDR3 contains 15 residues. The CDR3, as DNA: TGTGCCACCAGCAGAGGGAGGATAAGCTCCTACGAGCAGTACTTC. It yields the protein CATSRGRISSYEQYF.

The V gene is TRBV29-1, the J gene TRBJ2-5; the D gene is possibly TRBD1 (5 bases). This CDR3 is 13 amino acids long. V lost 3 bases and J 5 bases, leaving 13 bases between the germline ends. Germline assignment: CDR1 SQVTM and CDR2 ANQGSEA. The CDR3 here is CSVERQGGETQYF. CDR3 in DNA: TGCAGCGTTGAGAGGCAGGGTGGCGAGACCCAGTACTTC.

This chain joins TRBV2 and TRBJ1-5, with D perhaps matching TRBD1 (5 bases). This CDR3 has 17 residues. Germline V gene data show CDR1 as SNHLY and CDR2 as FYNNEI. V lost 5 bases, J lost 4 bases, and 21 bases lay in between. The CDR3 reads CASSRPRDSNPNQPQHF. CDR3 in DNA: TGTGCCAGCAGTAGACCCAGGGACTCAAACCCAAATCAGCCCCAGCATTTT.

The chain employs TRBV21-1 and TRBJ2-6; TRBD1, the D gene given by the table, was not confirmed from the DNA. TRBV21-1 has pseudogene status. CDR3 size: 19 residues. Written as DNA, the CDR3 is TGTGCCAGCATTACAGGGAGTCTCTACCGGTTCTCTGGGGCCAACGTCCTGACTTTC. Protein product: CASITGSLYRFSGANVLTF.

V usage is TRBV30 and J usage is TRBJ2-1, with D perhaps matching TRBD2 (5 bases). Germline CDR1 is GTSNPN and CDR2 is SVGIG (reference sequence). The germline V and J ends were trimmed by 4 bases and 0 bases, with 10 bases remaining between them. CDR3 length equals 14 residues. The CDR3 nucleotides are TGTGCCTGGACCGGGAAGAGCTCCTACAATGAGCAGTTCTTC. Amino acids: CAWTGKSSYNEQFF.

V usage is TRBV19 and J usage is TRBJ1-5; the D is unclear. The V gene's germline CDR1 is LNHDA and CDR2 SQIVND (reference sequence). The V end was cut by 11 bases, the J end by 0 bases, with 11 bases between. CDR3 size: 13 residues. Here the CDR3 DNA reads TGTGCCTCCTCGAGGGCTAGCAATCAGCCCCAGCATTTT. Translating gives CASSRASNQPQHF.

This rearrangement joins TRBV19 to TRBJ1-1, with 8 positions matching TRBD1. V gave up 5 bases and J gave up 5 bases; unmatched junction bases: 10. Looked up from germline, CDR1 is LNHDA and CDR2 is SQIVND (reference sequence). The CDR3 covers 15 residues. The CDR3 DNA sequence: TGTGCCAGTAGTCCAGGGAGCAGGGGGCTGACTGAAGCTTTCTTT. It yields the protein CASSPGSRGLTEAFF.

This sequence joins TRBV29-1 and TRBJ2-3, with 9 bases lining up with TRBD2. The CDR3 extends over 14 amino acids. Germline lookup yields CDR1 SQVTM and CDR2 ANQGSEA. The ends lost 7 bases at V and 2 bases at J; junction bases unmatched: 7. As DNA, the CDR3 is TGCAGCGCCCTGACTAGCGGATTCACAGATACGCAGTATTTT. This encodes CSALTSGFTDTQYF.

V and J are TRBV7-9 and TRBJ1-6; 9 bases are a match to TRBD1. Germline CDR1 and CDR2: SEHNR and FQNEAQ (reference sequence). The CDR3 is 14 amino acids. J gave up 9 bases and V 4 bases, and 4 bases lay outside the gene matches. CDR3 in amino acids: CASSWDRAGSPLHF. Here the CDR3 DNA reads TGTGCCAGCAGCTGGGACAGGGCTGGTTCACCCCTCCACTTT.

The rearrangement joins TRBV7-6 to TRBJ2-1; D is unresolved. Trimming left V 2 bases short and J 8 bases short, with 13 bases between. In germline, CDR1 is SGHVS, CDR2 FNYEAQ. This CDR3 comprises 14 residues. CDR3 in amino acids: CASSLFPPEDEQFF. DNA for the CDR3: TGTGCCAGCAGCTTATTCCCGCCAGAGGATGAGCAGTTCTTC.